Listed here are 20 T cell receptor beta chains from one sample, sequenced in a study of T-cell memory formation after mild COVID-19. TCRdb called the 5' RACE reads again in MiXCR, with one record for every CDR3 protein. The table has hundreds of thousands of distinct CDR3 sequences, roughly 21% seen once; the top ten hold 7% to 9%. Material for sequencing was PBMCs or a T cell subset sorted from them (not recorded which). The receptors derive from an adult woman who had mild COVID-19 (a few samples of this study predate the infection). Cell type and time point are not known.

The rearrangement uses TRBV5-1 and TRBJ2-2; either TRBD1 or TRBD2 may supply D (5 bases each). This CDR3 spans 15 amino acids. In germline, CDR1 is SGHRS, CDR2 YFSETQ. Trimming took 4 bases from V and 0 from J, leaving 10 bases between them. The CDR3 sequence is CASSPGDANTGELFF. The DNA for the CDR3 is TGCGCCAGCAGCCCCGGGGACGCGAACACCGGGGAGCTGTTTTTT.

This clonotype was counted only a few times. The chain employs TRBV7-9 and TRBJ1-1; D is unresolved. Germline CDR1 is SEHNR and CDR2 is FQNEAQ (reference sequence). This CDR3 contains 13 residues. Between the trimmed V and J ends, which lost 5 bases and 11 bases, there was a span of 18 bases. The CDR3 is CASSIWAAQDAFF. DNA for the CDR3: TGTGCCAGCAGCATATGGGCGGCGCAGGATGCTTTCTTT.

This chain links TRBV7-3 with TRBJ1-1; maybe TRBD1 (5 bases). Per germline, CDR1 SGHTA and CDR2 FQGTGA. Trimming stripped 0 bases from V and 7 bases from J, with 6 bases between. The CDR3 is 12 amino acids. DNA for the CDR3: TGTGCCAGCAGCTTAACGACAGATGAAGCTTTCTTT. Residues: CASSLTTDEAFF.

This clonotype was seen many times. The CDR3 DNA reads as TGCGCCAGCAGCGCCCGACAGGGGGCTATCAATGAGCAGTTCTTC. Amino acid sequence: CASSARQGAINEQFF. The rearrangement uses TRBV5-1 and TRBJ2-1, with TRBD1 matching over 10 bases. The CDR3 runs to 15 residues. CDR1 and CDR2 (germline): SGHRS, YFSETQ. Trimming took 4 bases from V and 6 from J; bases not matched to a gene: 7.

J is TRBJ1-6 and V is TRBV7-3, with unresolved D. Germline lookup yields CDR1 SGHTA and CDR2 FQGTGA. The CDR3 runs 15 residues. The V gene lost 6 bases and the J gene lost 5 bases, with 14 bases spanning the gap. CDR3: CASRSPGEHNSPLHF. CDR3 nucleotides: TGTGCCAGCAGGTCTCCCGGGGAACATAATTCACCCCTCCACTTT.

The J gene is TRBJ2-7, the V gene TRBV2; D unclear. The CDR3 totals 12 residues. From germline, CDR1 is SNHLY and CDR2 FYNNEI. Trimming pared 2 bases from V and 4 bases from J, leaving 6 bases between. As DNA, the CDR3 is TGTGCCAGCAGTGAATCGGGTTACGAGCAGTACTTC. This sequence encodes CASSESGYEQYF.

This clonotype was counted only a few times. The chain's CDR3 is CASSFGLAGDTGELFF. The CDR3 nucleotides read TGTGCCAGCAGCTTTGGACTAGCGGGGGACACCGGGGAGCTGTTTTTT. This chain uses TRBV7-9 with TRBJ2-2, with 13 bases that match TRBD2. The CDR3 loop spans 16 amino acids. The V and J ends lost 3 bases and 3 bases, in that order; junction bases with no gene match: 1. Germline CDR1 SEHNR, CDR2 FQNEAQ (reference sequence).

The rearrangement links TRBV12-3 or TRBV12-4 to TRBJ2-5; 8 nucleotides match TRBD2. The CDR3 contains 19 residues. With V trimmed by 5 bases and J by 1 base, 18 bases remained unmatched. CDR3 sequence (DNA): TGTGCCAGCAGTCTGGGGGAAGGAATAGCGGGGCTATTCCAAGAGACCCAGTACTTC. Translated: CASSLGEGIAGLFQETQYF.

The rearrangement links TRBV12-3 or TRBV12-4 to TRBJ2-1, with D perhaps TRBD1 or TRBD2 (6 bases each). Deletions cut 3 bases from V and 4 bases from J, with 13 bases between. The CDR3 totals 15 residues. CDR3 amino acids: CASSLAGHGYNEQFF. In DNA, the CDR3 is TGTGCCAGCAGTTTGGCGGGACACGGGTACAATGAGCAGTTCTTC.

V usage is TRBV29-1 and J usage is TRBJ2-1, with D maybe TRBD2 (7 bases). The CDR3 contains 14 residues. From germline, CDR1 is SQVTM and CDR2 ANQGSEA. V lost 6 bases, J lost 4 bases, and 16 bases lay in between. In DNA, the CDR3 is TGCAGCGTCGAGGGGGGGTCCCTATACAATGAGCAGTTCTTC. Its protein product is CSVEGGSLYNEQFF.

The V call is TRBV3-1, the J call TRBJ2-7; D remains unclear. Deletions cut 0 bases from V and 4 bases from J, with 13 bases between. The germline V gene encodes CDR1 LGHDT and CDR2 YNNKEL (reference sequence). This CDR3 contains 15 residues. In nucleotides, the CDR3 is TGTGCCAGCAGCCAAGATTTAACGGCTAAGTACGAGCAGTACTTC. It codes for CASSQDLTAKYEQYF.

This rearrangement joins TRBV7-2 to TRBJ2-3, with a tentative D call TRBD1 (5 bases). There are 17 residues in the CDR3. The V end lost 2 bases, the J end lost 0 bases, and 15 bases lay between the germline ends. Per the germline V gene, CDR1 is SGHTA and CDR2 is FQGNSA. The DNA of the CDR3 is TGTGCCAGCAGCTTAAGTGGCAGGGCCATTAGCACAGATACGCAGTATTTT. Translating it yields CASSLSGRAISTDTQYF.

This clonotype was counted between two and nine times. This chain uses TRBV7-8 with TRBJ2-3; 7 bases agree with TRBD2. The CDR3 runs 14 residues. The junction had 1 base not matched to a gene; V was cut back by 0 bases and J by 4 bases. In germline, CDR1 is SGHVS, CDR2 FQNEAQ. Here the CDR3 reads CASSLAGRADTQYF. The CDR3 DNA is TGTGCCAGCAGCTTAGCGGGGAGGGCAGATACGCAGTATTTT. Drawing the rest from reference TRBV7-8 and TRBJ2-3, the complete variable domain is GAGVSQSPRYKVAKRGQDVALRCDPISGHVSLFWYQQALGQGPEFLTYFQNEAQLDKSGLPSDRFFAERPEGSVSTLKIQRTQQEDSAVYLCASSLAGRADTQYFGPGTRLTVL.

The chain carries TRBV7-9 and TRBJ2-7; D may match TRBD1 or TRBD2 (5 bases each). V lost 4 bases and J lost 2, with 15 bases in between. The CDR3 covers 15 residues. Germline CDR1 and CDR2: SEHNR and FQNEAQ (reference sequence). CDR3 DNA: TGTGCCAGCAGCTGGGCCGGGACGCCAACCTACGAGCAGTACTTC. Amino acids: CASSWAGTPTYEQYF.

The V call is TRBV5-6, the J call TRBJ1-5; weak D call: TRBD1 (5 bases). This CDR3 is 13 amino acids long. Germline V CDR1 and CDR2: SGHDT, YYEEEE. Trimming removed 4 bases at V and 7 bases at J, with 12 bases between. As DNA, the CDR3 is TGTGCCAGCAGCCGGGGGGTGGGACAGCCCCAGCATTTT. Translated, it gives CASSRGVGQPQHF.

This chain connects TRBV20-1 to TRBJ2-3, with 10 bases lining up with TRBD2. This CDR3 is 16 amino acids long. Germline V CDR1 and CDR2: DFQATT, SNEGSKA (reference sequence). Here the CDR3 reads CSGAIGASGSRDTQYF. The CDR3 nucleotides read TGCAGCGGAGCTATTGGGGCTAGCGGGAGTCGAGATACGCAGTATTTT.

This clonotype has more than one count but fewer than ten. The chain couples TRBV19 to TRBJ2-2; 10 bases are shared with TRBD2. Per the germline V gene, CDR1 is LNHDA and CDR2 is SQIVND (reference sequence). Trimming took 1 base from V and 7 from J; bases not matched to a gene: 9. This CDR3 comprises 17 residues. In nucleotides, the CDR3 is TGTGCCAGTAGTATAGCGCTAGCGGGAGCTGTGAACGGGGAGCTGTTTTTT. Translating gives CASSIALAGAVNGELFF.

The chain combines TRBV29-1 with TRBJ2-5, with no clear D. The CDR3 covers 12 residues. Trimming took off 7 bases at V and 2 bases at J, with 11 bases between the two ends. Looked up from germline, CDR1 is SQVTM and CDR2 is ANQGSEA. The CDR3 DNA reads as TGCAGCGCCGAAGCCTATCAAGAGACCCAGTACTTC. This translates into CSAEAYQETQYF.

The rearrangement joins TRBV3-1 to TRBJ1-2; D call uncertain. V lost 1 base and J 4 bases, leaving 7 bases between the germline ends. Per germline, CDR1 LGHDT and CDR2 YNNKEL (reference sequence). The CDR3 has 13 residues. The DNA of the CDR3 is TGTGCCAGCAGCCAAGCACAACCCTATGGCTACACCTTC. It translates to CASSQAQPYGYTF.

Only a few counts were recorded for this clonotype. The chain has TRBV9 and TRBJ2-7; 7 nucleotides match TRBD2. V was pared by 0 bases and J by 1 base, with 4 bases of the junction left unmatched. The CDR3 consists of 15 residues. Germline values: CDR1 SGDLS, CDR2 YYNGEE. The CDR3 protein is CASSVDSGLSYEQYF. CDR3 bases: TGTGCCAGCAGCGTAGATAGCGGGTTATCCTACGAGCAGTACTTC.